The entry that follows covers one T cell receptor beta chain sequence. No antigen is known for it. No much larger clone is present one base from it, and per-base qualities are unavailable. The cohort was made up of 650 to 700 healthy bone marrow donors. At the time of sampling, every cohort member was nominally healthy, though immune exposures that went unrecorded were likely present. The donor was CMV seronegative and was included in the group of approximately 350 seronegative cohort members. A peripheral blood sample was collected from each donor, and TCR beta sequencing was performed on peripheral blood mononuclear cells. Genomic DNA extraction from the blood cell samples was performed with the Qiagen DNeasy Blood Extraction Kit. For CDR1 and CDR2, the germline V gene lists MDHEN and SYDVKM. Counted from cysteine to phenylalanine, this CDR3 has 16 amino acids. Solely the CDR3 DNA is kept, with 48 bases framed from the first base. From V the trimming removes 6 bases and from J it removes 0 bases, while the gene matches leave 7 bases of the junction unaccounted for.

The data derive from a study of cytomegalovirus exposure and HLA in healthy donors (dated by TCRdb to the late 2010s). About the investigation overall: An earlier analysis of approximately 640 of the donors reported 276 Gb of sequence data and 120 million or so unique TCR beta sequences from about 200 million T cells. Around 300 gigabases of sequencing data and roughly 90 million unique TCR sequences were included in an early release covering about 620 HLA-typed donors. Of the 350 to 450 genotyped donors, roughly 85% fell in the genetic ancestry cluster associated with self-reported Caucasian donors. The aim of the study was to test whether cataloging public T cell receptors could identify signatures of past pathogen exposure. The study profiled the T cell repertoires of about 720 subjects by immunosequencing and related them to cytomegalovirus serostatus. A separate validation cohort of 100 to 150 different subjects was used in addition to the 666-subject first cohort. High-throughput TCR immunosequencing, statistical association of individual TCRs with disease status, and machine learning were combined to predict cytomegalovirus infection status. A later analysis re-examined previously published TCR beta repertoires from 500 to 700 donors and added high-resolution HLA genotyping to investigate patterns of TCR occurrence. In the later analysis, no new phenotypic data were used to find candidate immune exposures; instead, reliance was placed on TCR beta sequences and their occurrence across donors. In an earlier analysis of 587 of the donors, high-throughput TCR beta sequencing was used to judge whether each TCR beta V gene segment behaved as functional or pseudogenic. Donor age, sex, ethnicity and CMV serostatus were compiled alongside the repertoire data. A later genetic analysis took genome-wide SNP genotypes for about 55% of the 666 donors and used that subset as a discovery cohort. Every discovery cohort repertoire had been produced on one sequencing platform. Both class I and class II loci were covered by HLA typing, at four-digit resolution. The number of donors typed differed by locus, with roughly 629-640 for A, B, C, DRB1 and DQB1, 522 for DQA1, about 610 for DPA1, and around 460 for DPB1. Five DR-DQ haplotypes were treated as single units for association and clustering because of strong linkage in the cohort. Among 300 to 500 genotyped donors of the cohort, an average of approximately 240,000 unique TCR beta nucleotide sequences was sequenced per donor, of which 15% to 20% were non-productive. Paper-wide results and their limitations: Several of the top co-occurrence clusters appeared to be linked to parvovirus B19, influenza, CMV and Epstein-Barr virus, according to a later analysis. Because counts were too low, roughly 18 rarely observed V segments, including chromosome 9 orphons, were left out of the earlier analysis of some 600 of the donors. A later analysis found that most CMV-associated TCR beta chains appeared HLA-restricted, with HLA associations seemingly driven largely by CMV exposure. A later genetic analysis reported fewer N-insertions in productive TCRs among donors in an Asian-associated ancestry cluster than the approximately 670-donor mean. Across donors, most TCR sequences were observed very rarely, whereas some public TCRs were present in many individuals. Because the 87-base-pair reads could not distinguish some IMGT-functional V segments, including TRBV6-2 and TRBV6-3, those segments were excluded. A group of highly shared sequence variants was considered likely to be a technical artifact of the sequencing pipeline. In a later analysis, HLA-associated TCR beta chains showed more clonal expansion and lower generation probabilities than non-associated chains that were equally common. Immune exposure information for the cohort was limited to CMV serostatus. According to the authors, the approach could potentially be generalized to other disease states and immunological phenotypes. Because HLA typing was missing for some donors at each locus, association tests included only the typed subset. Linkage disequilibrium might explain the correlated functional status among segregating V segments, but an unknown experimental factor could not be ruled out. A later analysis associated about 18,000 TCR beta sequences with specific HLA alleles at a false discovery rate of 0.05. This cohort had only TCR beta chains sequenced, and the lack of alpha or paired-chain data limited which features could be detected. A few of the identified cytomegalovirus-associated TCR beta chains were confirmed in vitro to be specific for cytomegalovirus antigens. V-gene and J-gene trimming of TCR beta chains was associated with a missense DCLRE1C variant in a later genetic analysis, and the association was replicated in an independent cohort. A further reported finding was that TCR beta sequences accurately predicted the HLA-A and HLA-B alleles for most subjects in the first cohort. Cytomegalovirus status was reported to be diagnosed by the classifier with high specificity and sensitivity in both the original and validation cohorts. Assigning TCR associations to individual alleles was difficult when HLA alleles, especially DR and DQ, strongly co-occurred. In an earlier analysis of some 500 of the donors, most TCR beta V segments appeared in productive rearrangements about 87% or about 30% of the time, broadly matching IMGT annotations. The study listed 150 to 200 TCR beta chains as associated with cytomegalovirus. A later analysis found that TCR association rates varied across HLA loci, with DRB1 alleles showing the most associated TCRs and HLA-C alleles the fewest. The presence/absence analyses assumed that sequencing depth was roughly uniform across donors, and that assumption may not be true.

The receptor library was made with the immunoSEQ multiplex PCR assay. For the multiplex PCR, a mixture combining 60 forward primers for TCR Vbeta segments and 13 reverse primers for TCR Jbeta segments was used. The CDR3 region of rearranged TCR beta genes was amplified from genomic DNA by a multiplex PCR assay. The amplified TCR beta libraries were sequenced on the Illumina HiSeq System as 87-base-pair reads. The original methods were these. In a later analysis, tens of millions of unique TCR beta chains were counted across the 500 to 850 repertoires, and about 10 million of these chains were shared by at least two donors. A nearest-neighbor algorithm error-corrected the raw reads and collapsed the reads into unique sequences, merging closely related sequences to remove PCR and sequencing errors. CDR3 sequences were aligned to IMGT reference sequences to assign V, D and J gene segments. For a sequence to be retained, a match of at least six nucleotides was required to both a V gene segment and a J gene segment. Rearrangements were called productive when the CDR3 lacked stop codons and stayed in frame with V and J; all others were non-productive. CDR3 was defined by IMGT convention, running from the second conserved V-encoded cysteine to the conserved J-encoded phenylalanine. In an earlier analysis of some 550 of the donors, sequences lacking an unambiguous match to a single V gene segment were excluded. An earlier analysis of just under 600 of the donors called V segments functional above 56.7% productive rearrangements and segregating when the between-donor standard deviation exceeded 5%. A statistical classification framework was developed to diagnose cytomegalovirus status using the catalog of TCR beta chain sequences. In a later analysis, V and J genes were assigned by comparing TCR nucleotide sequences against IMGT/GENE-DB human TR gene sequences. In a later analysis, CDR3 sequences and most-parsimonious VDJ recombination scenarios were assigned using the TCRdist pipeline. In a later analysis, each TCR beta chain was defined by its CDR3 amino acid sequence together with its V-gene family, and reads lacking a unique V-gene family were excluded. To address suspected cross-contamination and a sequencing artifact, a later analysis removed under 600 highly shared, low-generation-probability nucleotide sequences. For each public chain, a later analysis derived a clonal expansion index from normalized ranks of inferred template counts within each repertoire. In a later analysis, generation probabilities were computed using a VDJ recombination model fitted to out-of-frame rearrangements, and the results were checked against IGoR. A later analysis scored TCR-TCR, TCR-HLA and TCR-CMV co-occurrence with hypergeometric tests, applying a repertoire-size bias correction to TCR pairs. False discovery rates were estimated in a later analysis by permuting HLA or CMV assignments 20 times. In a later analysis, co-occurring TCRs were grouped using DBSCAN, and TCRdist sequence similarity was added for clustering within HLA-allele-positive subsets. For co-occurrence clustering, repertoires with fewer than 30,000 or more than 120,000 public chains were excluded, along with 5 or 6 repertoires with anomalous nucleotide sharing. Drawn from immuneACCESS, this table holds only the in-frame rearrangements with V and J called that TCRdb kept. Clones are partly lost; checked studies trace under half to an unresolved V gene and leave the rest unexplained. The DNA gave D and trimming, while V, J and clone size come from that table. In all, the sample holds 100,000 to 150,000 clones, and about 86% of those were seen once. The ten largest clones add up to 0.55% to 0.75% of the sample.

The sequence came from a man younger than 30 in good health and CMV-seronegative. This receptor chain uses TRBV28 and TRBJ2-5, and TRBD2 aligns with 10 junction nucleotides. Sequencing was performed on PBMCs. The nucleotides are TGTGCCAGCAGAATAATTAGCGGGGGGTACCAAGAGACCCAGTACTTC. This codes for CASRIISGGYQETQYF.